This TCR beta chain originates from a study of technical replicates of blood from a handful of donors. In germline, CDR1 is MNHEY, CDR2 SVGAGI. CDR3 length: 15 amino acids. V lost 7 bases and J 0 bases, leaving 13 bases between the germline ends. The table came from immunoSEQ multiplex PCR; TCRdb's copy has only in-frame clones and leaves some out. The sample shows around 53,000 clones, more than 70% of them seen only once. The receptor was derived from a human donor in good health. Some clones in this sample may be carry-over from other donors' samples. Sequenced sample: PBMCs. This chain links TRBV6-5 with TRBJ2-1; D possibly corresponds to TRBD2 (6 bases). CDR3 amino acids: CASTLWGDSYNEQFF. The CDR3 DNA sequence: TGTGCCAGCACCCTCTGGGGGGACTCCTACAATGAGCAGTTCTTC.